This T cell receptor beta chain was recorded in a study of cytomegalovirus exposure and HLA in healthy donors. Whole-study context: In a previous analysis, nearly 120 million unique TCR beta sequences were found from 170 million or so T cells. Broader study findings: In a later analysis, common viral pathogens appeared linked to several of the most significant clusters. Later analysis revealed greater clonal expansion in HLA-associated TCR beta chains than in equally common others. Accounts indicate the classifier identified cytomegalovirus status with strong specificity and sensitivity.

The germline V gene has CDR1 SGHRS and CDR2 YFSETQ. This CDR3 is built from 15 residues. V lost 3 bases, J lost 3 bases, and 4 bases stayed unmatched. The PCR had 60 Vbeta and 13 Jbeta primers. This table comes from immunoSEQ multiplex PCR, and its TCRdb copy is limited to in-frame clones, with some not included. The sample lists about 130,000 clones; about 81% were seen once. About this clone itself: Its antigen is unknown.

The origin of this receptor is a woman in her twenties or thirties in good health and CMV-seronegative. V and J are TRBV5-1 and TRBJ2-2, with 8 bases identical to TRBD1. The sequenced sample consisted of PBMCs. CDR3 sequence (DNA): TGCGCCAGCAGCTCATTGACAGGGGACACCGGGGAGCTGTTTTTT. This gives the protein CASSSLTGDTGELFF.